Below are 22 T cell receptor beta chains sequenced from a single sample in a study of shared clonotypes between healthy human individuals. Naive CD8 cells lacked CD45RO and underwent positive selection for CCR7, leaving out terminally differentiated effector memory CD45RA+ cells. Clones were sequenced by immunoSEQ multiplex PCR, and TCRdb holds only the in-frame ones, with some missing. The sample shows under 1 million clones, approximately 96% of them seen only once. Sequenced sample: naive CD8+ T cells sorted from blood. The receptors stem from a man aged 30 to 45 in good health.

About this clone: The sample carries other DNA sequences with the same CDR3. The gene calls are TRBV5-5 and TRBJ2-7; possible D gene TRBD2, 6 bases. This CDR3 is 12 amino acids long. V gave up 0 bases and J gave up 5 bases, with 6 bases separating them. The germline CDR1 and CDR2 sequences are SGHKS and YYEKEE (reference sequence). The DNA for the CDR3 is TGTGCCAGCAGCTTGGGACTAGACGAGCAGTACTTC. This gives the protein CASSLGLDEQYF.

This clone was seen once. This rearrangement joins TRBV7-9 to TRBJ2-4; weak D call: TRBD1 (6 bases). Germline loops: CDR1 SEHNR, CDR2 FQNEAQ (reference sequence). With 8 bases removed from V and 6 bases from J, the gap between germline ends came to 23 bases. The length of the CDR3 is 16 residues. The CDR3 sequence is CASVPGVGGFGNIQYF. The DNA of the CDR3 is TGTGCCAGCGTACCAGGGGTCGGTGGTTTCGGAAACATTCAGTACTTC.

This clone was found once. The chain combines TRBV7-9 with TRBJ2-2; 9 bases fit TRBD1. Looked up from germline, CDR1 is SEHNR and CDR2 is FQNEAQ (reference sequence). The CDR3 loop spans 18 amino acids. Trimming removed 1 base from V and 5 bases from J; junction bases left unmatched: 11. CDR3 DNA sequence: TGTGCCAGCAGCTTAGAATATGCCGGGACAGGGCGAACCGGGGAGCTGTTTTTT. Amino acid sequence: CASSLEYAGTGRTGELFF.

This chain links TRBV4-3 with TRBJ2-6; D unclear. The CDR3 has 15 residues. Germline CDR1 LGHNA, CDR2 YSLEER. The V end lost 0 bases, the J end lost 3 bases, and 6 bases lay between the germline ends. CDR3 amino acids: CASSQEDFGANVLTF. CDR3 sequence (DNA): TGCGCCAGCAGCCAAGAGGATTTTGGGGCCAACGTCCTGACTTTC.

This clone was observed a single time. The rearrangement uses TRBV5-1 and TRBJ2-6; tentatively, D is TRBD1 (6 bases). CDR3 length: 15 residues. In germline, CDR1 is SGHRS, CDR2 YFSETQ. V gave up 3 bases and J gave up 2 bases, with 9 bases separating them. This chain's CDR3 is CASSYRVAGANVLTF. CDR3 DNA sequence: TGCGCCAGCAGCTACAGGGTAGCTGGGGCCAACGTCCTGACTTTC. The variable domain in full, with the rest retrieved from reference TRBV5-1 and TRBJ2-6, is KAGVTQTPRYLIKTRGQQVTLSCSPISGHRSVSWYQQTPGQGLQFLFEYFSETQRNKGNFPGRFSGRQFSNSRSEMNVSTLELGDSALYLCASSYRVAGANVLTFGAGSRLTVL.

The rearrangement uses TRBV14 and TRBJ2-5; 10 nucleotides align to TRBD1. CDR3 size: 15 residues. Per the germline V gene, CDR1 is SGHDN and CDR2 is FVKESK. Trimming at V came to 4 bases and at J to 3 bases, leaving 5 bases not matched to a gene. CDR3 in DNA: TGTGCCAGCAGCCTGGGACAGGGGAGGGAAGAGACCCAGTACTTC. Translation: CASSLGQGREETQYF. Together with reference TRBV14 and TRBJ2-5, the CDR3 gives the full variable domain: EAGVTQFPSHSVIEKGQTVTLRCDPISGHDNLYWYRRVMGKEIKFLLHFVKESKQDESGMPNNRFLAERTGGTYSTLKVQPAELEDSGVYFCASSLGQGREETQYFGPGTRLLVL.

The chain carries TRBV19 and TRBJ1-2; 7 bases are shared with TRBD1. There are 15 residues in the CDR3. Unmatched junction bases numbered 15, after V lost 9 bases and J lost 5 bases. Germline V CDR1 and CDR2: LNHDA, SQIVND (reference sequence). In DNA, the CDR3 is TGTGCCAGCCGGGACTGGCAGGGGGATAGTTATGGCTACACCTTC. Its protein is CASRDWQGDSYGYTF.

The chain combines TRBV7-8 with TRBJ1-1; the D is unclear. The V end lost 2 bases, the J end lost 1 base, and 2 bases lay between the germline ends. The CDR3 length is 12 residues. Germline-derived CDR1 and CDR2 are SGHVS and FQNEAQ. CDR3 amino acids: CASSLSNTEAFF. CDR3 nucleotides: TGTGCCAGCAGCTTATCGAACACTGAAGCTTTCTTT. The full variable domain, completed using reference TRBV7-8 and TRBJ1-1, is GAGVSQSPRYKVAKRGQDVALRCDPISGHVSLFWYQQALGQGPEFLTYFQNEAQLDKSGLPSDRFFAERPEGSVSTLKIQRTQQEDSAVYLCASSLSNTEAFFGQGTRLTVV.

The chain uses TRBV13 and TRBJ2-7; TRBD2 agrees at 10 bases. J lost 6 bases, V lost 4 bases, and 9 bases had no gene match. Looked up from germline, CDR1 is PRHDT and CDR2 is FYEKMQ (reference sequence). The CDR3 loop spans 15 amino acids. The CDR3 sequence is CASSSGTSAVGEQYF. Here the CDR3 DNA reads TGTGCCAGCAGCTCCGGGACTAGCGCCGTGGGCGAGCAGTACTTC. The whole variable domain, filled in from reference TRBV13 and TRBJ2-7, reads AAGVIQSPRHLIKEKRETATLKCYPIPRHDTVYWYQQGPGQDPQFLISFYEKMQSDKGSIPDRFSAQQFSDYHSELNMSSLELGDSALYFCASSSGTSAVGEQYFGPGTRLTVT.

The genes are TRBV11-2 and TRBJ1-1; TRBD1 might be the D (6 bases). Per the germline V gene, CDR1 is SGHAT and CDR2 is FQNNGV. This CDR3 has 15 residues. The ends were cut back, 4 bases at V and 3 bases at J, with 15 bases in the middle. CDR3 in amino acids: CASSSGVWEDTEAFF. CDR3 sequence (DNA): TGTGCCAGCAGCTCAGGGGTTTGGGAGGACACTGAAGCTTTCTTT.

This clone was detected ten times or more. V is TRBV27 and J is TRBJ1-1, with D perhaps matching TRBD1 (5 bases). Looked up from germline, CDR1 is MNHEY and CDR2 is SMNVEV (reference sequence). The CDR3 has 15 residues. V was cut by 2 bases and J by 0 bases, with 10 bases left in between. The CDR3 is CASSLLDSLNTEAFF. The DNA for the CDR3 is TGTGCCAGCAGTTTACTCGACAGCCTGAACACTGAAGCTTTCTTT.

The chain combines TRBV2 with TRBJ1-2; D is undetermined. The CDR3 is 14 amino acids. CDR1 and CDR2 (germline): SNHLY, FYNNEI. The ends were cut back, 4 bases at V and 1 base at J, with 10 bases in the middle. The CDR3 loop is CASSGGRINYGYTF. The CDR3, as DNA: TGTGCCAGCAGTGGCGGCAGAATTAACTATGGCTACACCTTC.

The rearrangement links TRBV18 to TRBJ2-3; 10 bases fit TRBD2. The CDR3 runs to 18 residues. The V gene's germline CDR1 is KGHSH and CDR2 LQKENI. V was clipped by 3 bases and J by 6 bases; unmatched bases: 15. CDR3 sequence: CASSPGFEREGRWDTQYF. The CDR3 DNA reads as TGTGCCAGCTCACCGGGTTTCGAGCGGGAGGGCCGGTGGGATACGCAGTATTTT.

The gene calls are TRBV2 and TRBJ1-1; possibly TRBD1 for D (6 bases). Germline CDR1 is SNHLY and CDR2 is FYNNEI. V lost 6 bases and J lost 0, with 11 bases in between. This CDR3 contains 14 residues. The CDR3 DNA reads TGTGCCAGCAGCGAAACAGGGATGAACACTGAAGCTTTCTTT. Protein: CASSETGMNTEAFF.

A single count supports this clone. J is TRBJ2-1 and V is TRBV7-9, with D unclear. Germline CDR1 SEHNR, CDR2 FQNEAQ (reference sequence). The CDR3 contains 15 residues. V was trimmed by 1 base and J by 4 bases, leaving 11 bases between them. CDR3 in amino acids: CASSLDPNSYNEQFF. CDR3 DNA: TGTGCCAGCAGCTTAGATCCAAACAGTTACAATGAGCAGTTCTTC.

Written as DNA, the CDR3 is TGCGCCAGCAGCTTGGACCCGGGGAGCCAGCCCCAGCATTTT. It yields the protein CASSLDPGSQPQHF. The rearrangement uses TRBV5-1 and TRBJ1-5; the D is unclear. This CDR3 is 14 amino acids long. Germline V gene lookup returns CDR1 SGHRS and CDR2 YFSETQ. Deletions cut 0 bases from V and 7 bases from J, with 11 bases between. Together with reference TRBV5-1 and TRBJ1-5, the CDR3 gives the full variable domain: KAGVTQTPRYLIKTRGQQVTLSCSPISGHRSVSWYQQTPGQGLQFLFEYFSETQRNKGNFPGRFSGRQFSNSRSEMNVSTLELGDSALYLCASSLDPGSQPQHFGDGTRLSIL.

In regard to this clone: This same CDR3 is encoded by further DNA sequences in the sample. The V gene is TRBV9, the J gene TRBJ2-3; D may be TRBD2 (5 bases). CDR1 SGDLS and CDR2 YYNGEE come from the germline V gene. V lost 0 bases and J lost 1, with 6 bases in between. The CDR3 loop spans 14 amino acids. This chain's CDR3 is CASSVDGGTDTQYF. Written as DNA, the CDR3 is TGTGCCAGCAGCGTAGACGGGGGCACAGATACGCAGTATTTT.

CDR3 sequence reads: CASSQDRTGAADTQYF. Written as DNA, the CDR3 is TGCGCCAGCAGCCAAGATCGAACGGGAGCCGCAGATACGCAGTATTTT. The gene calls are TRBV4-1 and TRBJ2-3; possibly TRBD2 for D (6 bases). Germline V gives CDR1 MGHRA, CDR2 YSYEKL. The CDR3 runs 16 residues. V was cut by 0 bases and J by 4 bases, with 14 bases left in between.

This clone appeared a single time. This sequence joins TRBV6-5 and TRBJ2-1; D is perhaps TRBD2 (6 bases). Germline assignment: CDR1 MNHEY and CDR2 SVGAGI. Trimming took 0 bases from V and 5 from J, leaving 11 bases between them. The CDR3 sequence is 15 residues long. In DNA form, the CDR3 reads TGTGCCAGCAGTTACTCGGCGGGGAGAGACAATGAGCAGTTCTTC. This sequence encodes CASSYSAGRDNEQFF.

The chain joins TRBV18 to TRBJ1-1, with no clear D. The CDR3 totals 16 residues. CDR1 and CDR2 from the germline V gene are KGHSH and LQKENI. V was clipped by 3 bases and J by 1 base, with 15 bases between them. Here the CDR3 DNA reads TGTGCCAGCTCACCCATTTGGGGTGAGGGGAACACTGAAGCTTTCTTT. Translated, it gives CASSPIWGEGNTEAFF.

The rearrangement joins TRBV14 to TRBJ2-7; 10 bases align to TRBD2. The CDR3 length is 13 residues. CDR1 and CDR2 from the germline V gene are SGHDN and FVKESK. Germline trimming cut 6 bases from V and 5 bases from J; bases unmatched to any gene: 4. Here the CDR3 reads CASSFSGRNEQYF. The CDR3 bases are TGTGCCAGCAGTTTTAGCGGGAGGAACGAGCAGTACTTC.

This chain links TRBV7-9 with TRBJ2-7, with D unresolved. V was shortened by 2 bases and J by 1 base, with 12 bases between the two germline ends. This CDR3 spans 15 amino acids. CDR1 is SEHNR and CDR2 is FQNEAQ in the germline V gene (reference sequence). The CDR3 DNA reads as TGTGCCAGCAGCTTACCGACCCCGGGTTCCTACGAGCAGTACTTC. It translates to CASSLPTPGSYEQYF.